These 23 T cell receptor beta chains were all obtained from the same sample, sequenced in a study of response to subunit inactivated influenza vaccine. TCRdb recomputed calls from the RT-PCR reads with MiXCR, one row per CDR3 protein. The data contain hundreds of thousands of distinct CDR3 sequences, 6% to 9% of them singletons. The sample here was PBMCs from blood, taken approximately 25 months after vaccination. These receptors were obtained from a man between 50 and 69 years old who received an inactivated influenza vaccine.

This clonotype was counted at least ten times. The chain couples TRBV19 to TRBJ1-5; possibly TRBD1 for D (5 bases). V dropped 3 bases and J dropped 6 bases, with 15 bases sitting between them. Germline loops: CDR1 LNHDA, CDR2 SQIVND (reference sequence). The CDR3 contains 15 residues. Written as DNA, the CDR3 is TGTGCCAGTAGTATGGCCCAGGGTATGGGTCAGCCCCAGCATTTT. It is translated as CASSMAQGMGQPQHF.

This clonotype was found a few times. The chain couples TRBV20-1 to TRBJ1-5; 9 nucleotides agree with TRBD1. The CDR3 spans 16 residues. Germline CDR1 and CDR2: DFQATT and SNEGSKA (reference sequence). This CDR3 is CSAPGQGMVGNQPQHF. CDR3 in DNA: TGCAGCGCCCCCGGACAGGGGATGGTTGGTAATCAGCCCCAGCATTTT.

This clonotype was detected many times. CDR3 amino acids: CASSRFGDSPNTEAFF. In nucleotides, the CDR3 is TGCGCCAGCAGCAGGTTCGGGGACTCTCCGAACACTGAAGCTTTCTTT. The chain joins TRBV5-1 to TRBJ1-1; possibly TRBD1 for D (5 bases). CDR3 size: 16 residues. Germline V gene sequence: CDR1 SGHRS, CDR2 YFSETQ. V was cut by 4 bases and J by 1 base, with 17 bases left in between.

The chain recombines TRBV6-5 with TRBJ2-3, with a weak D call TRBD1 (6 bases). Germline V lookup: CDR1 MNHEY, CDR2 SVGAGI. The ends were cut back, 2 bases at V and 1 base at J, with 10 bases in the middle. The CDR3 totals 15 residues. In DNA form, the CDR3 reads TGTGCCAGCAGTTACCCTTGGACAGGCACAGATACGCAGTATTTT. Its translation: CASSYPWTGTDTQYF.

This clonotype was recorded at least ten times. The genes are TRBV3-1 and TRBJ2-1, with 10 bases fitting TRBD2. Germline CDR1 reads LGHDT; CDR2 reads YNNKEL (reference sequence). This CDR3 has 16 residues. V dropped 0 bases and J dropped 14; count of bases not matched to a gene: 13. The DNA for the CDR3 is TGTGCCAGCAGCCAAGATTGGTGGCTAGCGGGAGCAGGGGAGTTCTTC. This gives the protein CASSQDWWLAGAGEFF.

The CDR3 DNA reads TGTGCCAGCAGTACCATCTGGACAGGACCCTACGAGCAGTACTTC. This gives the protein CASSTIWTGPYEQYF. The chain carries TRBV2 and TRBJ2-7, with 7 bases aligning to TRBD1. Germline CDR1 and CDR2: SNHLY and FYNNEI. This CDR3 contains 15 residues. After removal of 5 bases from V and 2 bases from J, the junction contained 9 bases not matched to a gene.

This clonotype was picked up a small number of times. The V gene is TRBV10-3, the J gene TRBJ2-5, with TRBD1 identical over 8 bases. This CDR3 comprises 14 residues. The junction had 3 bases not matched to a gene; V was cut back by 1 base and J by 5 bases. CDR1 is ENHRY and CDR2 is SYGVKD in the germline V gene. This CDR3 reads CAISEFRTGETQYF. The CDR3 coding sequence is TGTGCCATCAGTGAGTTCCGGACAGGGGAGACCCAGTACTTC.

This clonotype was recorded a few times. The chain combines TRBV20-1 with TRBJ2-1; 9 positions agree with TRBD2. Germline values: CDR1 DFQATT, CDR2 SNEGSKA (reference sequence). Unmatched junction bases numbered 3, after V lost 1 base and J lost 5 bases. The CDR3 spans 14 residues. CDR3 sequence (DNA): TGCAGTGCTAGAGGACTAGCGGCCGACAATGAGCAGTTCTTC. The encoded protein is CSARGLAADNEQFF.

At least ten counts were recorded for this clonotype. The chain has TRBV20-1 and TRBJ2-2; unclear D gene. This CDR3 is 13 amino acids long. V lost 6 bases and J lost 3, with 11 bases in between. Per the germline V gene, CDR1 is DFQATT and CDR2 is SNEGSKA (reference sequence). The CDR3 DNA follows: TGCAGTGCCTGGGTCCAGGACACCGGGGAGCTGTTTTTT. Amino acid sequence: CSAWVQDTGELFF.

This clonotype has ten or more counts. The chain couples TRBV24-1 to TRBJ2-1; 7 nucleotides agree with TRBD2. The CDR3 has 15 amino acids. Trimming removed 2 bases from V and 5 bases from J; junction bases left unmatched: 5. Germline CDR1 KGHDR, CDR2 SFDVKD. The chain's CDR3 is CATSDSSGIHNEQFF. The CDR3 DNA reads TGTGCCACCAGTGATTCCAGCGGGATACACAATGAGCAGTTCTTC.

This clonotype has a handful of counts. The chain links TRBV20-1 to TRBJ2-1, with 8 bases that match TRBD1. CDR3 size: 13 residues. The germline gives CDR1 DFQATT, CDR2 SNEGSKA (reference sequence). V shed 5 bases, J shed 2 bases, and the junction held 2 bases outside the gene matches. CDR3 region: CSAPTGAYNEQFF. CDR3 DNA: TGCAGTGCTCCGACAGGGGCCTACAATGAGCAGTTCTTC.

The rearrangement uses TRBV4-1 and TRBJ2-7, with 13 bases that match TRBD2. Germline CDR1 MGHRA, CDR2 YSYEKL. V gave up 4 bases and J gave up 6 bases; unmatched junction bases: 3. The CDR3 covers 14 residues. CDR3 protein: CASSRGLAGVEQYF. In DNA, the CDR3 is TGCGCCAGCAGCCGCGGACTAGCGGGAGTCGAGCAGTACTTC.

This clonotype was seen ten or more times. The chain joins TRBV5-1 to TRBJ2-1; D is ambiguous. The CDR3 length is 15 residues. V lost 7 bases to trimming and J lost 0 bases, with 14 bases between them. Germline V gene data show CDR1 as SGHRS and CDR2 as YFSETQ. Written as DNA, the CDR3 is TGCGCCAGCTCATCTCGGGTGAGCTCCTACAATGAGCAGTTCTTC. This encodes CASSSRVSSYNEQFF.

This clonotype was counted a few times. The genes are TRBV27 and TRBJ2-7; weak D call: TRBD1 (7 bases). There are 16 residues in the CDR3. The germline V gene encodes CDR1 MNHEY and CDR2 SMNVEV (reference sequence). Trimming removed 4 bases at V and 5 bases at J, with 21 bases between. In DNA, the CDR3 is TGTGCCAGCAGTTCTACGGTCGGCAGGGGGGCCAACGAGCAGTACTTC. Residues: CASSSTVGRGANEQYF.

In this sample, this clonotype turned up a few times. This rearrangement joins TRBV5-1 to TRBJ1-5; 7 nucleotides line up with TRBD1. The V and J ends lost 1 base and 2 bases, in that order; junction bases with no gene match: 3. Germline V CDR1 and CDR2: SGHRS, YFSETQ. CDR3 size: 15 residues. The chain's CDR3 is CASSLTGAGNQPQHF. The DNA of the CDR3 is TGCGCCAGCAGCTTGACAGGGGCAGGCAATCAGCCCCAGCATTTT.

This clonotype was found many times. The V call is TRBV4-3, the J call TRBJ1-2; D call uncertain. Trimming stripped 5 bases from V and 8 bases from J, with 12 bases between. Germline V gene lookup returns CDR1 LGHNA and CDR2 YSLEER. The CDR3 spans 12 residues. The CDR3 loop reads CASSGNDAGYTF. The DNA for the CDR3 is TGCGCCAGCAGCGGCAACGACGCGGGCTACACCTTC.

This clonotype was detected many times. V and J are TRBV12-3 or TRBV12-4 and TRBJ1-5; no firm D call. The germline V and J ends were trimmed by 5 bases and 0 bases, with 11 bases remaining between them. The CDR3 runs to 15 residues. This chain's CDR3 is CASSKDGYSNQPQHF. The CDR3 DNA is TGTGCCAGCAGTAAAGACGGATATAGCAATCAGCCCCAGCATTTT.

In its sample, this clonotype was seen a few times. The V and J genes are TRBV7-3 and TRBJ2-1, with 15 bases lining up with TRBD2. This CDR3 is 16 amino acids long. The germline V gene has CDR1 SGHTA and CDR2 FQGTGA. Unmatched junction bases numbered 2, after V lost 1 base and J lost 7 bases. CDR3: CASSLIGTSGRNEQFF. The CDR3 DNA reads TGTGCCAGCAGCTTAATAGGGACTAGCGGGAGGAATGAGCAGTTCTTC.

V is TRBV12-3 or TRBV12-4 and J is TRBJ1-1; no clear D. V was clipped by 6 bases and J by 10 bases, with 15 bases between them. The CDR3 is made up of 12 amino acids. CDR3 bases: TGTGCCAGCAGCCTAACGCGGACGTCAGCTTTCTTT. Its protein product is CASSLTRTSAFF.

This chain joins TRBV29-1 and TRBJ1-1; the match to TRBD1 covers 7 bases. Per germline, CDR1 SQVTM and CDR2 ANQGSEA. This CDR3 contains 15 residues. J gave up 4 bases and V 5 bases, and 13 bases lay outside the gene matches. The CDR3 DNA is TGCAGCGTTCGTAAACCGACAGGGAGTGGCACTGAAGCTTTCTTT. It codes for CSVRKPTGSGTEAFF.

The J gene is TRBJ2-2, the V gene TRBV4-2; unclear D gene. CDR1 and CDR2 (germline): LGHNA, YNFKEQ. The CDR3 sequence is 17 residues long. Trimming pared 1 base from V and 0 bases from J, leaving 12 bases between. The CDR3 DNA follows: TGTGCCAGCAGCCAAGCGGCGGTAGCCGCGAACACCGGGGAGCTGTTTTTT. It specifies CASSQAAVAANTGELFF.

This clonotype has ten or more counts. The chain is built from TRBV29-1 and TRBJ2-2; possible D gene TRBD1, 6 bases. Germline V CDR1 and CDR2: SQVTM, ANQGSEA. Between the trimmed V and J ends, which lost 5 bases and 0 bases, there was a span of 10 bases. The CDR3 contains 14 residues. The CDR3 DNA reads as TGCAGCGTTTCCAGGGGCACGAACACCGGGGAGCTGTTTTTT. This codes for CSVSRGTNTGELFF.

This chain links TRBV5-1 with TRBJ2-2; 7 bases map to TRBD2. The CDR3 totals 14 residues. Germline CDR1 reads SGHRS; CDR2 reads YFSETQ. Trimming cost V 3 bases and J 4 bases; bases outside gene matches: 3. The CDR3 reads CASSSRTSTGELFF. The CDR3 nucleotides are TGCGCCAGCAGCTCGAGGACTAGCACCGGGGAGCTGTTTTTT.